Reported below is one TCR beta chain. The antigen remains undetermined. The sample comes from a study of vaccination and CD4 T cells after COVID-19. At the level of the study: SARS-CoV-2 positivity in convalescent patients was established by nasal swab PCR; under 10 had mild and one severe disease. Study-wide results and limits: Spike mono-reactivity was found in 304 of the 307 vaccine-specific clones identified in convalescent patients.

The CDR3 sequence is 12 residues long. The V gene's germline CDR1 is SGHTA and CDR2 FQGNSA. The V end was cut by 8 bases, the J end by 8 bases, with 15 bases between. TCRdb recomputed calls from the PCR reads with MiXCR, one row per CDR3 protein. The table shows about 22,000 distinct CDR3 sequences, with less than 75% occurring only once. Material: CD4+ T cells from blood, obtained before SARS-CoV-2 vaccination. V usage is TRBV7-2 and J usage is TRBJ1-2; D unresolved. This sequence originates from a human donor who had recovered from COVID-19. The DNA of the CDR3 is TGTGCCAGCCGAAGGACCCGGGAGGGCTACACCTTC. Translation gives CASRRTREGYTF.